This T cell receptor beta chain was profiled in a study of metastatic and nonmetastatic thyroid tumors. About the research overall: The study looked at repertoires side by side in blood and in tumor or nodule tissue from malignant and benign thyroid patients.

Germline V CDR1 and CDR2: SGHRS, YFSETQ. Trimming removed 1 base at V and 5 bases at J, with 9 bases between. The CDR3 is 13 amino acids. Thyroid surgery had not been preceded by any treatment in any patient. As processed by the authors: Clinicopathological groups supplied CDR3 differences that were used to build a distant-metastasis classifier for papillary thyroid cancer. Using MiXCR, TCRdb reanalyzed the PCR reads. These V and J calls rely on TCRdb rather than the paper's analysis. The sample consists of tens of thousands of clones, roughly a sixth of them appearing once. This clone was seen once. The receptor was isolated from a female donor with papillary thyroid cancer or a benign thyroid nodule (not recorded which). Some clones in this sample may be carry-over from other donors' samples. The chain uses TRBV5-1 and TRBJ1-1; D gene unclear. The sample taken for sequencing was blood. Here the CDR3 reads CASSLTDLTEAFF. CDR3 nucleotide sequence: TGCGCCAGCAGCTTGACCGACCTAACTGAAGCTTTCTTT.